The present T cell receptor beta chain was sequenced within a study of T-cell memory formation after mild COVID-19 (dated by TCRdb to about 2021). Concerning the study at large: TCR sequence clusters from the two donors were largely donor specific. In a couple of donors, T-cell clones that expanded and contracted after mild COVID-19 were tracked by sequencing TCRalpha and TCRbeta repertoires over time. The cohort comprised two young, previously healthy adult volunteers, one female and one male.

Worth noting for this clonotype: The specificity of this receptor is unknown. No base qualities exist here, and no much larger clone lies one base off it.

The paper as a whole reports these results and caveats: The second-wave clones that peaked on day 37 were not confirmed to be SARS-CoV-2 specific. Some responding clones were found in pre-infection memory, which suggests that pre-existing cross-reactive memory T cells took part in the SARS-CoV-2 response. From day 15 to 85, contracting clones showed balanced CD4/CD8 phenotypes, whereas a second wave of clones that expanded from day 15 to 37 leaned towards CD4+. Only a couple of mild cases were covered in the study, and larger cohorts including severe cases with pre-infection samples were considered necessary. Contracting CD4+ clones were located mainly in the CM and EM memory subsets, whereas CD8+ clones were found to be enriched in EMRA.

Sequenced on an Illumina NovaSeq 6000. TCRalpha and TCRbeta cDNA libraries were constructed by 5'RACE with constant-segment primers, with sample barcodes and unique molecular identifiers being introduced. Trizol reagent was used to extract RNA from every sample. Libraries were amplified in two PCR steps, with a second sample barcode and Illumina TruSeq adapters added in the second step. Libraries were sequenced on an Illumina NovaSeq with 2 x 150 bp paired-end reads. The authors processed their data as follows. The reads were demultiplexed and collapsed into UMI-guided consensus sequences using migec v1.2.7. Using mixcr v2.1.11, UMI consensuses were aligned to TRA and TRB V and J templates and then assembled into clonotypes. A clonotype was counted as expanded or contracted only when both edgeR and NoisET called the clonotype significant, with the noise models trained on biological replicates. For edgeR calls, the thresholds were a false discovery rate-adjusted p below 0.01 and a log2 fold-change of 1. As an exploratory analysis of dynamics, max-normalized trajectories of the 1000 most abundant clonotypes were examined by PCA with hierarchical clustering. Separately sequenced CD4+ and CD8+ repertoires were used to assign a CD4 or CD8 phenotype to each responding clone. The public reads were reprocessed in TCRdb via fastp at Q25 and MiXCR, keeping in-frame beta chains. Each entry is one CDR3 protein sequence, shown with its most common DNA and genes. The V and J calls here are based on TCRdb, not the publication. The sample table lists 250,000 to 350,000 distinct CDR3 sequences, around 15% of them with a count of one. The ten largest clonotypes hold 20% to 25% of the sample.

The CDR3 contains 15 residues, cysteine and phenylalanine counted. Kept here is only the CDR3 DNA, which spans 45 bases and is read in frame from base 1. From a lookup of the germline V gene (reference sequence), CDR1 and CDR2 are DFQATT and SNEGSKA. The germline V end is reduced by 0 bases and the J end by 10 bases; junction bases left unmatched: 10. Ficoll-Paque density gradient centrifugation was the method used to isolate PBMCs. The sample consisted of PBMCs or a T cell subset sorted from them (not recorded which). The sequence is built from TRBV20-1 and TRBJ2-1; TRBD2 agrees with 9 junctional bases. The receptor was derived from a man aged 18 to 35 who had mild COVID-19 (a few samples of this study predate the infection). The sample titles of this study are shuffled in the database, so cell type and time point are left out; the donor was told from shared clones. The DNA is TGCAGTGCTAGAGATGGCGGGGGGGCGGTACACGAGCAGTTCTTC. This gives the protein CSARDGGGAVHEQFF.